These T cell receptor beta chains were read from a single sample in a study of breast tumors, draining lymph nodes, adjacent tissues. TCRdb reprocessed the multiplex PCR reads with MiXCR, giving one entry per CDR3 protein. The sample lists about 170,000 distinct CDR3 sequences, more than 25% occurring once. The specimen was axillary lymph node tissue. These receptors all come from a female donor with breast cancer. Some clones in this sample may be carry-over from other donors' samples. Each CDR3 is given with its conserved first and last residue. Fields, in order: clone size, J gene, D gene, V gene, CDR3 DNA, CDR3 protein. A D gene is named only where the DNA matches it firmly. For some rows the clone size is stated as once, few or many, or as a class when expanded; others skip it.

>many|TRBJ2-7|TRBD1|TRBV29-1
TGCAGCGTTGAAGACCCTGCAGGAGGGACAGGGGTTTACGAGCAGTACTTC
CSVEDPAGGTGVYEQYF
>.|TRBJ2-1|TRBD2|TRBV6-1
TGTGCCAGCAGACACGGACTAGCGGGTGCCTTAACGGATGAGCAGTTCTTC
CASRHGLAGALTDEQFF
>.|TRBJ2-1|TRBD1|TRBV28
TGTGCCAGCAGTGCGGGACAGGGGTGGTTAAGGTACAATGAGCAGTTCTTC
CASSAGQGWLRYNEQFF
>many|TRBJ1-5|TRBD1|TRBV7-9
TGTGCCAGCAGCCGGGACAGGGCTGATCAGCCCCAGCATTTT
CASSRDRADQPQHF
>.|TRBJ2-2|.|TRBV7-3
TGTGCCAGCAGCTTAGGCCGTGGGGCAAGCGGGGAGCTGTTTTTT
CASSLGRGASGELFF
>many|TRBJ2-7|.|TRBV30
TGTGCCTGGAGCGCAGGGAGGGGACAGCTACACGAGCAGTACTTC
CAWSAGRGQLHEQYF
>many|TRBJ2-3|.|TRBV5-6
TGTGCCAGCAGCTTTGGGACTCTAAGCACAGATACGCAGTATTTT
CASSFGTLSTDTQYF
>many|TRBJ2-1|.|TRBV3-1
TGTGCCAGCAGCCAAAAGGGCTGGGAGCAGTTCTTC
CASSQKGWEQFF
>many|TRBJ1-6|TRBD1|TRBV5-5
TGTGCCAGCAGCTTGGACAGGGGTTCACCCCTCCACTTT
CASSLDRGSPLHF
>.|TRBJ2-7|.|TRBV19
TGTGCCAGTAGAGGCAGCTTAGGGTACGAGCAGTACTTC
CASRGSLGYEQYF
>.|TRBJ2-2|.|TRBV28
TGTGCCAGCAGTCCAGGGTTTTCCGGGGGGCTGTTTTTT
CASSPGFSGGLFF
>many|TRBJ2-7|.|TRBV28
TGTGCCAGCAGTTCCGGACCAGAAAGGGACGAGCAGTACTTC
CASSSGPERDEQYF
>.|TRBJ1-2|.|TRBV7-2
TGTGCCAGCAGCCAAGATGAGGCCAGGGGCGGCTACACCTTC
CASSQDEARGGYTF
>many|TRBJ1-1|.|TRBV2
TGTGCCAGCAGTGCGATCGGCAAGAGGACTGAAGCTTTCTTT
CASSAIGKRTEAFF
>many|TRBJ2-7|TRBD2|TRBV10-2
TGCGCCAGCGCGCTCAGCGGGGTCTCCTACGAGCAGTACTTC
CASALSGVSYEQYF
>.|TRBJ2-3|.|TRBV4-1
TGCGCCAGCAGCCAACGTACTGGACGCACAGATACGCAGTATTTT
CASSQRTGRTDTQYF
>many|TRBJ2-2|.|TRBV6-5
TGTGCCAGCAGTTACAACACCGGGGAGCTGTTTTTT
CASSYNTGELFF
>.|TRBJ2-7|TRBD2|TRBV7-8
TGTGCCAGCAGCTTAAGCACGGGGGGGACCTACGAGCAGTACTTC
CASSLSTGGTYEQYF
>.|TRBJ2-7|.|TRBV20-1
TGCAGTGCTACGGTGGAGGACGAGTCCTACGAGCAGTACTTC
CSATVEDESYEQYF
>many|TRBJ1-2|.|TRBV6-5
TGTGCCAGCACCCGGGGCTCCCATGGCTACACCTTC
CASTRGSHGYTF
>many|TRBJ2-5|.|TRBV3-1
TGTGCCAGCAGCCAAGCCGGGCCCAGGGAGACCCAGTACTTC
CASSQAGPRETQYF
>.|TRBJ2-1|.|TRBV18
.
CASSPICSATGTSANEQFF
>many|TRBJ2-7|TRBD1|TRBV5-6
TGTGCCAGCAGCTTGGCCGGGACAGATTCTTACGAGCAGTACTTC
CASSLAGTDSYEQYF
>many|TRBJ1-2|.|TRBV24-1
TGTGCCACCAGTGACCCGACCACCCCTGTCTATGGCTACACCTTC
CATSDPTTPVYGYTF
>.|TRBJ2-7|TRBD1|TRBV6-5
TGTGCCAGCAGTCCGTGGGGACAGGGTTCTTACGAGCAGTACTTC
CASSPWGQGSYEQYF
>many|TRBJ2-1|.|TRBV7-6
TGTGCCAGCACCTCGTTCACTAGTTTCGATGAGCAGTTCTTC
CASTSFTSFDEQFF
>.|TRBJ2-2|.|TRBV30
.
CAWSGWQGEEQYFGELFF
>many|TRBJ2-3|TRBD2|TRBV10-2
TGCGCCAGCAAAGAGACTAGCCTCGTCGCAGATACGCAGTATTTT
CASKETSLVADTQYF
>many|TRBJ1-2|.|TRBV5-1
TGCGCCAGCAGCGCCGAACAGGGATACTATGGCTACACCTTC
CASSAEQGYYGYTF
>many|TRBJ1-6|TRBD1|TRBV5-1
TGCGCCAGCAGCCCCGGACAGGGAAGGTCACCCCTCCACTTT
CASSPGQGRSPLHF
>many|TRBJ1-6|.|TRBV7-9
TGTGCCAGCAGCAGGGACAAGGGACCCCTCCACTTT
CASSRDKGPLHF
>.|TRBJ2-7|.|TRBV20-1
TGCAGTGCTAACCTACTTACAGGAGACCCCGTTTATGAGCGGTACTTC
CSANLLTGDPVYERYF
>.|TRBJ1-3|.|TRBV6-1
TGTGCCAGCAGTGAGGCCTTTGGAAACACCATATATTTT
CASSEAFGNTIYF
>few|TRBJ2-1|TRBD2|TRBV6-1
TGTGCCAGTCTGGGACTACCGTCTCACGGTGGGCAGTTCTTC
CASLGLPSHGGQFF
>many|TRBJ2-3|TRBD1|TRBV5-6
TGTGCCAGCAGCTCCGGGACAGAAGATACGCAGTATTTT
CASSSGTEDTQYF
>.|TRBJ2-3|TRBD2|TRBV20-1
TGCAGTGCTAGTAGCACTAGCGGCCTAACCAGCACAGATACGCAGTATTTT
CSASSTSGLTSTDTQYF
>many|TRBJ2-1|TRBD2|TRBV5-1
TGCGCCAGCAGCTTCCAAACTAGCGGGGGGGCCACTGAGCAGTTCTTC
CASSFQTSGGATEQFF
>.|TRBJ2-3|TRBD1|TRBV7-3
TGTGCCAGCAGCCCGAGGGAGACAGGGGGCAGGGCAGATACGCAGTATTTT
CASSPRETGGRADTQYF
>many|TRBJ2-6|.|TRBV4-1
TGCGCCAGCAGCCAATCTGGGGCCAACGTCCTGACTTTC
CASSQSGANVLTF
>.|TRBJ2-7|.|TRBV28
TGTGCCAGCCAGGGTGAAGGACCCTACGAGCAGTACTTC
CASQGEGPYEQYF
>many|TRBJ2-4|TRBD2|TRBV20-1
TGCAGTGCTAGAGTGGCTAGCGGGAGAGCCGACTTC
CSARVASGRADF
>many|TRBJ2-7|.|TRBV27
TGTGCCAGCAGTCCCCTAGCGTTCTCCTACGAGCAGTACTTC
CASSPLAFSYEQYF
>.|TRBJ2-3|.|TRBV7-9
TGTGCCAGCAGCCTAGGACTAAGCACAGATACGTGGTATTTT
CASSLGLSTDTWYF
>many|TRBJ1-4|TRBD1|TRBV18
TGTGCCAGCTCACCCACGGGACAGTCCTCTAATGAAAAACTGTTTTTT
CASSPTGQSSNEKLFF
>many|TRBJ1-5|.|TRBV20-1
TGCAGTGCTGCGACTTTGCCTTATAGCAATCAGCCCCAGCATTTT
CSAATLPYSNQPQHF
>many|TRBJ2-7|.|TRBV6-1
TGTGCCAGCAGGGGAGTAGCGGAAACCTACGAGCAGTACTTC
CASRGVAETYEQYF
>.|TRBJ2-7|TRBD2|TRBV11-1
TGTGCCAGCAGCCTACGGGGGGGACCGTTCTGCGAGCAGTACTTC
CASSLRGGPFCEQYF